The rows below give T cell receptor beta chains drawn from one sample of a study of T cell responses to AZD1222 COVID-19 vaccine. Clones were read by immunoSEQ multiplex PCR, and TCRdb kept only the in-frame ones, dropping some. Among tens of thousands of clones listed, approximately 83% were seen once. The starting material was peripheral blood, obtained 28 days after the second AZD1222 dose. The receptors come from an adult who received the AZD1222 COVID-19 vaccine. CDR3s include the opening cysteine and the closing phenylalanine or tryptophan. D genes are given only for firm matches.

>-|TRBV5-4|TRBJ2-1
CATNRGMEAYNEQFF
>-|TRBV11-3|TRBJ1-5
CASSLVGRGDRKSSQPQHF
>-|TRBV2|TRBJ1-2
CASSENYGYTF
>-|TRBV27|TRBJ1-5
CASRLMGQPQHF
>-|TRBV25-1|TRBJ1-5
CASSEYGAGNQPQHF
>-|TRBV2|TRBJ1-5
CASSDGHYSNQPQHF
>-|TRBV5-5|TRBJ1-4
CASSLAGQGEHEKLFF
>TRBD1|TRBV12-3/TRBV12-4|TRBJ2-3
CASSRQGVDTQYF
>TRBD1|TRBV27|TRBJ1-6
CASTKLTGGSPLHF
>-|TRBV15|TRBJ2-7
CATSRDPVDYEQYF
>-|TRBV19|TRBJ2-1
CASTTPGGGLHNEQFF
>-|TRBV27|TRBJ1-1
CASRPREQGTNTEAFF
>-|TRBV12-3/TRBV12-4|TRBJ1-6
CASSLTANSPLHF
>TRBD1|TRBV14|TRBJ2-5
CASSPPKGTGRLQETQYF